This T cell receptor (beta chain) was retrieved from a study of shared clonotypes between healthy human individuals. In the authors' workflow: Filtering was not the same, since immunoSEQ gave junction-only sequences without quality scores. The assay was immunoSEQ multiplex PCR, and TCRdb's table has in-frame clones only and misses some. D and trimming come from the DNA, and the V and J calls and clone size come from that table. The repertoire holds 2 million to 2.5 million clones, with approximately 95% as singletons. About this clone itself: Its antigen remains unknown.

The donors were all Caucasian adults (living in Nashville, Tennessee). General observations from the study: Among several donors, about 5% of naive CD4 clonotypes were found in common.

The sample comprised naive CD4+ T cells from PBMCs. Subset noted: CD45RA+ positively selected. The TCR comes from a man between 18 and 35 years old in good health. Some clones in this sample may be carry-over from other donors' samples.

As DNA, the CDR3 is TGCGCCAGCAGCTTGGGGCACGAGAATGAAAAACTGTTTTTT. Its protein product is CASSLGHENEKLFF. The V call is TRBV5-1, the J call TRBJ1-4, with no clear D. V lost 0 bases and J 5 bases, leaving 8 bases between the germline ends. This CDR3 is 14 amino acids long. Germline CDR1 and CDR2: SGHRS and YFSETQ. Supplemented by reference TRBV5-1 and TRBJ1-4, the full variable domain reads KAGVTQTPRYLIKTRGQQVTLSCSPISGHRSVSWYQQTPGQGLQFLFEYFSETQRNKGNFPGRFSGRQFSNSRSEMNVSTLELGDSALYLCASSLGHENEKLFFGSGTQLSVL.